This T cell receptor beta chain was sequenced for a study of cytomegalovirus exposure and HLA in healthy donors. A remark on this clone: What it recognizes is unknown. The same CDR3 can be traced to other DNA sequences in this sample.

Study-level results: Several of the most significant clusters appeared, in a later analysis, to be linked to common viral pathogens. Certain sequence variants were highly shared and formed a cluster, and this cluster was likely a sequencing artifact.

The germline V and J ends were trimmed by 0 bases and 1 base, with 5 bases remaining between them. CDR1 is MNHEY and CDR2 is SVGAGI in the germline V gene. CDR3 length: 14 amino acids. Both 60 Vbeta primers and 13 Jbeta primers went into the PCR. Using immunoSEQ multiplex PCR, the repertoire was profiled, and TCRdb retains in-frame clones only, with some absent. The sample shows roughly 120,000 clones, under 90% of them seen only once. The TCR comes from a woman between 25 and 40 years old in good health and CMV-seronegative. V usage is TRBV6-5 and J usage is TRBJ2-3; D is possibly TRBD1 (5 bases). Sequencing was carried out using PBMCs. CDR3 sequence: CASSYSGGTDTQYF. CDR3 nucleotides: TGTGCCAGCAGTTACTCAGGGGGCACAGATACGCAGTATTTT.